The T cell receptor beta chain under discussion was sequenced for a study of human T cells and chemical hapten exposure (dated by TCRdb to the early 2020s). Regarding the study in general: Libraries were combined into a pool for sequencing, and differences in TCR yield between samples came mainly from small differences in library volumes within the pool. This study followed changes in the peripheral blood TCR repertoire in vivo during primary and secondary sensitization of alopecia patients to the hapten diphenylcyclopropenone (DPC). For every blood RNA sample, sequencing covered both the TCR alpha and TCR beta chains. On the study overall, not on this receptor specifically: No change with DPC sensitization was found in the number of TCRs above 1 in 1000 frequency, and no evidence of global repertoire structure alterations was found. After repeated subsampling, the strength of the expansion versus patch-test correlation and the threshold at which it became significant changed.

This clonotype was counted a single time. Its antigen specificity is not known. Base qualities are not provided; no much larger clone lies one nucleotide away. From a lookup of the germline V gene (reference sequence), CDR1 and CDR2 are MNHEY and SMNVEV. The V and J ends are trimmed by 4 bases and 3 bases, leaving 24 bases between them. Including the terminal cysteine and phenylalanine, the CDR3 comprises 18 residues. Just CDR3 DNA is preserved here, 54 bases in frame from base 1. The library was prepared using 5' RACE. Instrument used: Illumina MiSeq. During library preparation, unique molecular identifiers were attached to individual cDNA molecules so that TCRs could be counted in a quantitative, reproducible way. From the authors' description of their analysis: The median number of TCRs per sample was approximately 93,000, ranging from roughly 20,000 to 690,600. V, J and CDR3 annotation of the TCR reads was carried out using the Decombinator software suite. Every sample was subsampled to the same number of TCRs (28,000) for the PS versus PT1 abundance plots. TCRs were defined as expanded if absent before sensitization and observed at least eight times at the 2-week time point. TCRdb applied fastp at Q25 and MiXCR to the public reads, then kept only in-frame beta chains. Rows with one shared CDR3 protein collapse into an entry with the most common genes and DNA. These V and J calls derive from TCRdb rather than the authors' analysis. Within this sample are 100,000 to 120,000 distinct CDR3 sequences, with 15% to 20% of them counted one time only. The top ten clonotypes cover 2.8% of the sample.

Unfractionated whole blood was collected in Tempus Blood RNA tubes, and total RNA was extracted from that blood. About five healthy volunteers were used as TCR sequencing controls and were bled at day 0, 2 weeks and 6 weeks. This receptor was obtained from a human donor in good health. The sequence is built from TRBV27 and TRBJ2-5; tentative D gene TRBD2, with 5 bases matching. The DNA sequence reads TGTGCCAGCAGTTCTCTAGGCTTCGGAGGATCGCACAAAGAGACCCAGTACTTC. Translation gives CASSSLGFGGSHKETQYF.